The clone carrying this T cell receptor (beta chain) was detected once. The sample is drawn from a study of shared T cell receptors in the human thymus. Some clones are missing from TCRdb's copy, which holds only in-frame ones; the method was immunoSEQ multiplex PCR. This table has approximately 660,000 clones, around nine tenths appearing once. This CDR3 is built from 16 residues. Looked up from germline, CDR1 is MNHEY and CDR2 is SVGAGI. The J segment lost 0 bases and the V segment lost 4 bases, leaving 5 bases of the junction unmatched. The sample also formed part of further work on human thymus T cells. That paper adds: Congenital heart defects were the reason for the corrective surgery that the donors, healthy Finnish infants, were having. Resections obtained during corrective heart surgery supplied the thymus tissue. Thymic as well as blood repertoires seemed to favor certain V and J genes unevenly. Unrelated individuals reportedly shared highly overlapping thymic TCR repertoires.

V gene TRBV6-5 combines with J gene TRBJ2-7; 11 positions agree with TRBD2. Sequencing was carried out using thymocytes. This clonotype originated in a boy less than two years old with a congenital heart defect. The CDR3 is CASSLGLAVSSYEQYF. In DNA, the CDR3 is TGTGCCAGCAGTTTGGGACTAGCGGTTAGCTCCTACGAGCAGTACTTC.